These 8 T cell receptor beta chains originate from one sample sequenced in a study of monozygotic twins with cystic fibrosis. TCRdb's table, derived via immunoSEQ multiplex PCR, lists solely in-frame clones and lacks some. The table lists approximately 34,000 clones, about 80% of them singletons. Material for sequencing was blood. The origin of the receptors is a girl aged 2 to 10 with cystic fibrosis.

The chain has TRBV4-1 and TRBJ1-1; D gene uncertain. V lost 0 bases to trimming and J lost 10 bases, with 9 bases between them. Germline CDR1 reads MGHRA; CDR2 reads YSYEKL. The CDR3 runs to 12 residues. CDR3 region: CASSQDPRTAFF. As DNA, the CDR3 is TGCGCCAGCAGCCAAGACCCCCGAACAGCTTTCTTT.

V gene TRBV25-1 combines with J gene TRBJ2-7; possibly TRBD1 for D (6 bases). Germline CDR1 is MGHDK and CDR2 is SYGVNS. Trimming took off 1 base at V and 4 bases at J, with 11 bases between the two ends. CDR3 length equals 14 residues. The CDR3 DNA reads TGTGCCAGCAGTGAATCCGGGACAAGATACGAGCAGTACTTC. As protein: CASSESGTRYEQYF.

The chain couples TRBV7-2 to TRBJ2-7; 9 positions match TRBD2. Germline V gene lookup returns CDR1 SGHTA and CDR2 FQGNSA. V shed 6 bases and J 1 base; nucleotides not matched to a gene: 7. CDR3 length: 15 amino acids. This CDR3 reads CASREGAGGSYEQYF. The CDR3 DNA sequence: TGTGCCAGCAGGGAAGGAGCGGGGGGATCCTACGAGCAGTACTTC.

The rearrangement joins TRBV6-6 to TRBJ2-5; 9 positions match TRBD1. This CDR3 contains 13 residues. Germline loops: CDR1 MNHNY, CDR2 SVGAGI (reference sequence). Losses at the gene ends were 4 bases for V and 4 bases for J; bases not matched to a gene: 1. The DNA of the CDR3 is TGTGCCAGCAGTTGGGACAGGGCAGAGACCCAGTACTTC. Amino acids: CASSWDRAETQYF.

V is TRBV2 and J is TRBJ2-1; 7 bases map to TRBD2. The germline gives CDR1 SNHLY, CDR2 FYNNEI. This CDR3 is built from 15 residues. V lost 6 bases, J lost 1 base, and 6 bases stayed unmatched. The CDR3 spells CASSLAAASYNEQFF. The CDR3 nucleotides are TGTGCCAGCAGCCTAGCGGCCGCTTCCTACAATGAGCAGTTCTTC.

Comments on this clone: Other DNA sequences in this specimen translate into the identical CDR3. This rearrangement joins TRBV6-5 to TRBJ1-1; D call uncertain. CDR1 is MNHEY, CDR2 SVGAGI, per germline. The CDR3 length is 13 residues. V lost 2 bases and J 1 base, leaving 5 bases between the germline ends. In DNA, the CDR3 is TGTGCCAGCAGTTACACGGGGAACACTGAAGCTTTCTTT. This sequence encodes CASSYTGNTEAFF.

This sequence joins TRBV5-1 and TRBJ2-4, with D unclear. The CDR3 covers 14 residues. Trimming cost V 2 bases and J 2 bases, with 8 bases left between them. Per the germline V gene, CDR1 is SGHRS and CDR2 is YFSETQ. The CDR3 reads CASSFSVPKNIQYF. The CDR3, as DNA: TGCGCCAGCAGCTTTTCGGTACCCAAAAACATTCAGTACTTC.

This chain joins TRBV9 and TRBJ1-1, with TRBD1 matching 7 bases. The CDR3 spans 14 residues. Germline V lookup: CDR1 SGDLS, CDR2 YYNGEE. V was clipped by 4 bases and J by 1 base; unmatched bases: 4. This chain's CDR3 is CASSPGQANTEAFF. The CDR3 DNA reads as TGTGCCAGCAGCCCCGGACAGGCGAACACTGAAGCTTTCTTT.